This T cell receptor (beta chain) appears in the sequencing data of a study of shared clonotypes between healthy human individuals. In the study overall: For every donor, three CD4 naive, three CD4 memory, two CD8 naive and one CD8 memory plates were used.

The CDR3 extends over 14 amino acids. Germline assignment: CDR1 LNHDA and CDR2 SQIVND (reference sequence). Trimming left V 5 bases short and J 3 bases short, with 14 bases between. Note on this clone: Its antigen is still unknown.

Study-wide findings and caveats: Blood alone was sampled, and tissue repertoires likely differ.

The method was immunoSEQ multiplex PCR; TCRdb's version includes in-frame clones alone and lacks a portion of them. In the table there are 2 million to 3 million clones, approximately 93% of which are singletons. The TCR sequence derives from a young man in good health. Some clones in this sample may be carry-over from other donors' samples. This rearrangement joins TRBV19 to TRBJ2-7, with D perhaps TRBD1 or TRBD2 (6 bases each). Sequences were obtained from naive CD4+ T cells from PBMCs. Subset in this sample: CD45RA+ positively selected. Written as DNA, the CDR3 is TGTGCCAGTAGTCGGGGGACAAGAGGCTACGAGCAGTACTTC. Its translation: CASSRGTRGYEQYF.